The T cell receptor beta chain under discussion was sequenced for a study of T cells in Graves' hyperthyroidism and ophthalmopathy (dated by TCRdb to the late 2010s). Study-wide context: Peripheral blood samples were taken at the time of initial diagnosis, prior to any treatment. A discovery cohort of about 100 patients, roughly 43 with Graves' ophthalmopathy and under 60 with stable Graves' hyperthyroidism, was used to find distinguishing TCR V-J signatures. Prospective prediction of ophthalmopathy was tested in an independent validation cohort of about 19 hyperthyroidism patients and approximately 17 patients who later progressed to ophthalmopathy. The approximately 100 discovery patients were divided at random into training and test sets in a 7:3 ratio. In roughly six Graves' hyperthyroidism patients, the study also compared T-cell repertoires from thyroid tissue with T-cell repertoires from blood. After sampling, hyperthyroidism patients received methimazole starting at 30 mg daily, and ophthalmopathy patients received high-dose intravenous methylprednisolone. TCR Vbeta CDR3 sequencing of 135 peripheral blood samples (more than 40 ophthalmopathy, about 74 hyperthyroidism and approximately 17 progressor patients) is reported in the paper.

The germline V and J ends show losses of 1 base and 4 bases respectively, and no gene match explains 9 bases of the junction. The germline V gene (reference sequence) sets CDR1 to DFQATT and CDR2 to SNEGSKA. The CDR3 has 15 amino acids, counting the end cysteine and phenylalanine. The kept DNA is CDR3 alone, 45 bases in frame from the first base. What the authors observed across the whole study: Sample size was not statistically predetermined, and investigators were not blinded to group allocation. A model built on a 13 V-J signature distinguished ophthalmopathy from stable hyperthyroidism, reaching over 85% sensitivity and about 81% specificity in cross-validation and 80%/75% in testing. Most expanded thyroid clonotypes (frequency above 0.001) were also found in blood, which suggests that blood repertoires may mirror thyroid immune responses. During validation, the model predicted progression to ophthalmopathy a median of approximately 6.5 months ahead of onset, with around 71% sensitivity and 72.22% specificity.

Graves' hyperthyroidism was defined as stable when no progression to ophthalmopathy occurred over 18 months of follow-up. Hyperthyroidism patients were newly diagnosed, with disease duration under 2 months, and aged 18 to 65 years. The study excluded patients with uncontrolled infections, other autoimmune diseases, pregnancy or lactation. Diagnoses were established on the basis of clinical symptoms, serum thyroxine and TRAb, thyroid ultrasound, and orbital computed tomography. Ficoll-Paque density gradient centrifugation was used to isolate PBMCs from about 10 ml of fresh peripheral blood. Total RNA was extracted using Trizol reagent, and RNA quality was assessed on an Agilent 2100 Bioanalyzer. Comments on this clonotype: Its antigen is unknown. No much larger clone exists at a distance of one base, and base qualities are not known.

The TCR beta CDR3 regions were amplified from the RNA transcripts. The TCR CDR3 was subjected to a first round of RT-PCR using the HTBI primer set and the Qiagen OneStep RT-PCR kit. The libraries were constructed in a second round of multiplex PCR and then size-selected and purified. The libraries were sequenced on an Illumina HiSeq2000 using paired-end 100 bp reads. The paper's data handling went like this. SOAPnuke was used to process the raw data, removing reads that contained adapters or uncalled bases, had a mean Phred below 15, or lacked an exact match to the constant primer or identifier. COPE v1.2.5 was used to merge the high-quality paired reads, and each unique nucleotide sequence was defined as a clonotype. MiTCR v1.1 was used to align clonotypes to the IMGT TRBV, TRBD and TRBJ reference segments. The analysis was restricted to V-J combinations with a frequency above 0.0001, which together covered 99% to 99.2% of the repertoires. A TCS score was defined as the ratio of F50 (clonal expansion) to E x V (chaos), with BLOSUM62-based TCRdist applied between CDR3 peptides within each V-J. Welch's t-statistics and random forest reduced approximately 520 V-J features to 13, which were used in a naive Bayes classifier (R e1071). Clones were called with MiXCR by TCRdb after fastp trimmed the public reads at Q25, and only in-frame beta chains were retained. Under each unique CDR3 protein, matching rows form one entry showing the most common genes and DNA. It is TCRdb's table, rather than the study itself, that gives the V and J calls and clone size. A total of about 96,000 distinct CDR3 sequences appear in this sample, about 51% of them only once. The ten biggest clones cover 25% to 30% of the sample.

Source material: blood. The chain joins TRBV20-1 to TRBJ2-7, with TRBD2 matching 8 junction bases. This receptor was taken from a woman aged 35 to 49 with Graves' hyperthyroidism. Here is the DNA: TGCAGTGCTAGAGTGGGGGGCGGGAGGCCTTACGAGCAGTACTTC. It translates to CSARVGGGRPYEQYF.